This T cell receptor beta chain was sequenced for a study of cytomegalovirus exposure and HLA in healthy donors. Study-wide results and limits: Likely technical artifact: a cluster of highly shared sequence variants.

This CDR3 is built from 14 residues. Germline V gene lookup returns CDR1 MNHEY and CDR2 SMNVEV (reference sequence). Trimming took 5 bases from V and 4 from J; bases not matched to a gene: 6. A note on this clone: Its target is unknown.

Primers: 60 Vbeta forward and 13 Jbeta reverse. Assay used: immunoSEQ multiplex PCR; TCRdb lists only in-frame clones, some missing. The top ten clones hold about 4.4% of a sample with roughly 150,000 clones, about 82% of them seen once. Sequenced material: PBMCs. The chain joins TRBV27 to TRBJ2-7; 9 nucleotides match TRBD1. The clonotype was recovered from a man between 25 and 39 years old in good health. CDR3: CASSIGQGRYEQYF. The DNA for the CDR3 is TGTGCCAGCAGTATTGGACAGGGGAGGTACGAGCAGTACTTC.